The sequence of this T cell receptor beta chain was determined in a study of post-analysis software for immune sequencing data. Study overall: Included courses were relapsing-remitting and secondary progressive multiple sclerosis; progressive-relapsing multiple sclerosis was also included. Findings and limits, study-wide: Patients showed TRBV5-6, TRBV5-1 and TRBV20-1 among five TRBV segments more frequent than in controls.

With respect to this clonotype: Its antigen is not known.

CDR1 and CDR2 from the germline V gene are WSHSY and SAAADI. This CDR3 region has 15 residues. The ends were cut back, 6 bases at V and 0 bases at J, with 12 bases in the middle. Unique molecular identifiers tagged the TCR beta cDNA libraries. From the PCR reads, TCRdb called clonotypes with MiXCR, one entry per CDR3 protein. The sample records about 540,000 distinct CDR3 sequences, around a third being singletons. The V and J genes are TRBV10-2 and TRBJ1-3; D might be TRBD1 (6 bases). The specimen sequenced was blood. This receptor was identified in a girl between 2 and 17 years old with multiple sclerosis. CDR3 protein: CASRYGQLSGNTIYF. The CDR3 region has the DNA TGCGCCAGCAGATACGGACAGCTCTCTGGAAACACCATATATTTT.